Following are 11 T cell receptor beta chains from one sample sequenced in a study of Ad26.COV2.S vaccination and SARS-CoV-2 variants. Repertoires were generated with immunoSEQ multiplex PCR, while TCRdb's copy carries only in-frame clones and drops some. The sample contains 350,000 to 400,000 clones, roughly nine tenths of which appear only once. Indicated treatment: roughly 18 received Ad26.COV2.S at low or high dose, single or two shots; 5 received placebo; per-sample allocation not given. On day 63 after the first injection, vaccine and placebo recipients gave samples. This specimen was peripheral blood, taken in a trial of Ad26.COV2.S vaccine versus placebo. These TCRs come from a person aged 18-60 years who received the Ad26.COV2.S COVID-19 vaccine or a placebo.

The rearrangement links TRBV19 to TRBJ1-1; no definite D call. V was pared by 5 bases and J by 1 base, with 5 bases between. CDR3 length: 12 residues. Germline V gene data show CDR1 as LNHDA and CDR2 as SQIVND (reference sequence). This CDR3 reads CASSGWNTEAFF. In nucleotides, the CDR3 is TGTGCCAGTAGTGGTTGGAACACTGAAGCTTTCTTT.

V usage is TRBV4-1 and J usage is TRBJ2-7, with 12 bases aligning to TRBD2. The CDR3 runs 15 residues. Germline lookup yields CDR1 MGHRA and CDR2 YSYEKL. V was pared by 5 bases and J by 3 bases, with 5 bases of the junction left unmatched. CDR3 in DNA: TGCGCCAGCAGCACGGGACTAGCGGGCCACTACGAGCAGTACTTC. Amino acids: CASSTGLAGHYEQYF.

A single count supports this clone. The J gene is TRBJ2-5, the V gene TRBV5-1; a possible D gene is TRBD2 (6 bases). The germline gives CDR1 SGHRS, CDR2 YFSETQ. The CDR3 runs 15 residues. V was shortened by 0 bases and J by 5 bases, with 14 bases between the two germline ends. The chain's CDR3 is CASSLAVSGGETQYF. The DNA for the CDR3 is TGCGCCAGCAGCTTGGCGGTCAGTGGGGGGGAGACCCAGTACTTC.

V gene TRBV19 combines with J gene TRBJ2-3; D ambiguous. V was cut by 10 bases and J by 0 bases, with 11 bases left in between. Germline CDR1 and CDR2: LNHDA and SQIVND (reference sequence). The CDR3 covers 13 residues. CDR3 sequence: CATTPTSTDTQYF. CDR3 coding DNA: TGTGCCACCACGCCGACTAGCACAGATACGCAGTATTTT.

With respect to this clone: Other nucleotide sequences in the sample specify the same CDR3. This chain joins TRBV5-5 and TRBJ1-1; D is unclear. Germline V gives CDR1 SGHKS, CDR2 YYEKEE (reference sequence). This CDR3 contains 13 residues. Trimming shortened V by 4 bases and J by 0 bases, and 7 bases separated the two germline ends. The chain's CDR3 is CASSLDLNTEAFF. The CDR3 DNA reads TGTGCCAGCAGCCTCGATTTGAACACTGAAGCTTTCTTT.

This clone appeared a single time. The rearrangement uses TRBV15 and TRBJ1-2; TRBD1 is a possible D gene (6 bases). There are 14 residues in the CDR3. Germline CDR1 and CDR2: LNHNV and YYDKDF (reference sequence). V was shortened by 1 base and J by 3 bases, with 9 bases between the two germline ends. CDR3 protein: CATSRVAGDYGYTF. DNA for the CDR3: TGTGCCACCAGCAGAGTGGCAGGGGACTATGGCTACACCTTC.

The rearrangement links TRBV7-8 to TRBJ2-7; D possibly corresponds to TRBD2 (5 bases). Trimming cost V 5 bases and J 0 bases, with 11 bases left between them. The CDR3 totals 14 residues. The germline CDR1 and CDR2 sequences are SGHVS and FQNEAQ. The CDR3 nucleotides are TGTGCCAGCAGCCCTAGGAGGCACTCCTACGAGCAGTACTTC. Its protein product is CASSPRRHSYEQYF.

A single count supports this clone. CDR3 loop: CAISSDTETQYF. The CDR3 region has the DNA TGTGCCATCAGTTCGGACACCGAGACCCAGTACTTC. The chain carries TRBV10-3 and TRBJ2-5; D might be TRBD1 (5 bases). The length of the CDR3 is 12 residues. The germline V gene encodes CDR1 ENHRY and CDR2 SYGVKD. Trimming shortened V by 5 bases and J by 5 bases, and 9 bases separated the two germline ends.

There are a few counts of this clone. This chain uses TRBV5-4 with TRBJ1-6; TRBD1 matches 7 bases. Losses at the gene ends were 3 bases for V and 13 bases for J; bases not matched to a gene: 7. This CDR3 region has 13 residues. Looked up from germline, CDR1 is SGHNT and CDR2 is YYREEE (reference sequence). For the CDR3, the DNA is TGTGCCAGCAGCTGGGACAGCCGATCTCCCCTCCACTTT. It codes for CASSWDSRSPLHF.

The rearrangement links TRBV4-1 to TRBJ1-5; TRBD1 might be the D (6 bases). The CDR3 extends over 14 amino acids. Germline V CDR1 and CDR2: MGHRA, YSYEKL. V was shortened by 4 bases and J by 6 bases, with 13 bases between the two germline ends. This chain's CDR3 is CASSLPGEAQPQHF. The CDR3 nucleotides are TGCGCCAGCAGCCTCCCAGGGGAGGCTCAGCCCCAGCATTTT.

The J gene is TRBJ1-5, the V gene TRBV3-1 (or the pseudogene TRBV3-2); possible D gene TRBD1, 5 bases. Germline values: CDR1 LGHDT, CDR2 YNNKEL (reference sequence). There are 14 residues in the CDR3. Trimming shortened V by 1 base and J by 3 bases, and 7 bases separated the two germline ends. CDR3 protein: CASSQGGDNQPQHF. CDR3 coding DNA: TGTGCCAGCAGCCAAGGAGGGGACAATCAGCCCCAGCATTTT.